The clone carrying this TCR beta chain was counted at least ten times. This entry is derived from a study of blood T cells in healthy people across ages. This CDR3 region has 14 residues. The germline V gene encodes CDR1 SNHLY and CDR2 FYNNEI. With V trimmed by 8 bases and J by 1 base, 7 bases remained unmatched. Sample-barcoded 5' priming and a J-beta primer mix drove a second PCR of about 6 to 12 cycles. TCRdb analysed the 5' RACE reads with MiXCR anew, one entry per CDR3 protein. This table has more than 800,000 distinct CDR3 sequences, less than 35% appearing once. This sequence joins TRBV2 and TRBJ2-7; 8 nucleotides match TRBD1. This clonotype was obtained from a woman over 75 in good health. Sequenced sample: blood. The CDR3 sequence is CASRYRGTSYEQYF. DNA for the CDR3: TGTGCCAGCCGTTACAGGGGGACGTCCTACGAGCAGTACTTC.